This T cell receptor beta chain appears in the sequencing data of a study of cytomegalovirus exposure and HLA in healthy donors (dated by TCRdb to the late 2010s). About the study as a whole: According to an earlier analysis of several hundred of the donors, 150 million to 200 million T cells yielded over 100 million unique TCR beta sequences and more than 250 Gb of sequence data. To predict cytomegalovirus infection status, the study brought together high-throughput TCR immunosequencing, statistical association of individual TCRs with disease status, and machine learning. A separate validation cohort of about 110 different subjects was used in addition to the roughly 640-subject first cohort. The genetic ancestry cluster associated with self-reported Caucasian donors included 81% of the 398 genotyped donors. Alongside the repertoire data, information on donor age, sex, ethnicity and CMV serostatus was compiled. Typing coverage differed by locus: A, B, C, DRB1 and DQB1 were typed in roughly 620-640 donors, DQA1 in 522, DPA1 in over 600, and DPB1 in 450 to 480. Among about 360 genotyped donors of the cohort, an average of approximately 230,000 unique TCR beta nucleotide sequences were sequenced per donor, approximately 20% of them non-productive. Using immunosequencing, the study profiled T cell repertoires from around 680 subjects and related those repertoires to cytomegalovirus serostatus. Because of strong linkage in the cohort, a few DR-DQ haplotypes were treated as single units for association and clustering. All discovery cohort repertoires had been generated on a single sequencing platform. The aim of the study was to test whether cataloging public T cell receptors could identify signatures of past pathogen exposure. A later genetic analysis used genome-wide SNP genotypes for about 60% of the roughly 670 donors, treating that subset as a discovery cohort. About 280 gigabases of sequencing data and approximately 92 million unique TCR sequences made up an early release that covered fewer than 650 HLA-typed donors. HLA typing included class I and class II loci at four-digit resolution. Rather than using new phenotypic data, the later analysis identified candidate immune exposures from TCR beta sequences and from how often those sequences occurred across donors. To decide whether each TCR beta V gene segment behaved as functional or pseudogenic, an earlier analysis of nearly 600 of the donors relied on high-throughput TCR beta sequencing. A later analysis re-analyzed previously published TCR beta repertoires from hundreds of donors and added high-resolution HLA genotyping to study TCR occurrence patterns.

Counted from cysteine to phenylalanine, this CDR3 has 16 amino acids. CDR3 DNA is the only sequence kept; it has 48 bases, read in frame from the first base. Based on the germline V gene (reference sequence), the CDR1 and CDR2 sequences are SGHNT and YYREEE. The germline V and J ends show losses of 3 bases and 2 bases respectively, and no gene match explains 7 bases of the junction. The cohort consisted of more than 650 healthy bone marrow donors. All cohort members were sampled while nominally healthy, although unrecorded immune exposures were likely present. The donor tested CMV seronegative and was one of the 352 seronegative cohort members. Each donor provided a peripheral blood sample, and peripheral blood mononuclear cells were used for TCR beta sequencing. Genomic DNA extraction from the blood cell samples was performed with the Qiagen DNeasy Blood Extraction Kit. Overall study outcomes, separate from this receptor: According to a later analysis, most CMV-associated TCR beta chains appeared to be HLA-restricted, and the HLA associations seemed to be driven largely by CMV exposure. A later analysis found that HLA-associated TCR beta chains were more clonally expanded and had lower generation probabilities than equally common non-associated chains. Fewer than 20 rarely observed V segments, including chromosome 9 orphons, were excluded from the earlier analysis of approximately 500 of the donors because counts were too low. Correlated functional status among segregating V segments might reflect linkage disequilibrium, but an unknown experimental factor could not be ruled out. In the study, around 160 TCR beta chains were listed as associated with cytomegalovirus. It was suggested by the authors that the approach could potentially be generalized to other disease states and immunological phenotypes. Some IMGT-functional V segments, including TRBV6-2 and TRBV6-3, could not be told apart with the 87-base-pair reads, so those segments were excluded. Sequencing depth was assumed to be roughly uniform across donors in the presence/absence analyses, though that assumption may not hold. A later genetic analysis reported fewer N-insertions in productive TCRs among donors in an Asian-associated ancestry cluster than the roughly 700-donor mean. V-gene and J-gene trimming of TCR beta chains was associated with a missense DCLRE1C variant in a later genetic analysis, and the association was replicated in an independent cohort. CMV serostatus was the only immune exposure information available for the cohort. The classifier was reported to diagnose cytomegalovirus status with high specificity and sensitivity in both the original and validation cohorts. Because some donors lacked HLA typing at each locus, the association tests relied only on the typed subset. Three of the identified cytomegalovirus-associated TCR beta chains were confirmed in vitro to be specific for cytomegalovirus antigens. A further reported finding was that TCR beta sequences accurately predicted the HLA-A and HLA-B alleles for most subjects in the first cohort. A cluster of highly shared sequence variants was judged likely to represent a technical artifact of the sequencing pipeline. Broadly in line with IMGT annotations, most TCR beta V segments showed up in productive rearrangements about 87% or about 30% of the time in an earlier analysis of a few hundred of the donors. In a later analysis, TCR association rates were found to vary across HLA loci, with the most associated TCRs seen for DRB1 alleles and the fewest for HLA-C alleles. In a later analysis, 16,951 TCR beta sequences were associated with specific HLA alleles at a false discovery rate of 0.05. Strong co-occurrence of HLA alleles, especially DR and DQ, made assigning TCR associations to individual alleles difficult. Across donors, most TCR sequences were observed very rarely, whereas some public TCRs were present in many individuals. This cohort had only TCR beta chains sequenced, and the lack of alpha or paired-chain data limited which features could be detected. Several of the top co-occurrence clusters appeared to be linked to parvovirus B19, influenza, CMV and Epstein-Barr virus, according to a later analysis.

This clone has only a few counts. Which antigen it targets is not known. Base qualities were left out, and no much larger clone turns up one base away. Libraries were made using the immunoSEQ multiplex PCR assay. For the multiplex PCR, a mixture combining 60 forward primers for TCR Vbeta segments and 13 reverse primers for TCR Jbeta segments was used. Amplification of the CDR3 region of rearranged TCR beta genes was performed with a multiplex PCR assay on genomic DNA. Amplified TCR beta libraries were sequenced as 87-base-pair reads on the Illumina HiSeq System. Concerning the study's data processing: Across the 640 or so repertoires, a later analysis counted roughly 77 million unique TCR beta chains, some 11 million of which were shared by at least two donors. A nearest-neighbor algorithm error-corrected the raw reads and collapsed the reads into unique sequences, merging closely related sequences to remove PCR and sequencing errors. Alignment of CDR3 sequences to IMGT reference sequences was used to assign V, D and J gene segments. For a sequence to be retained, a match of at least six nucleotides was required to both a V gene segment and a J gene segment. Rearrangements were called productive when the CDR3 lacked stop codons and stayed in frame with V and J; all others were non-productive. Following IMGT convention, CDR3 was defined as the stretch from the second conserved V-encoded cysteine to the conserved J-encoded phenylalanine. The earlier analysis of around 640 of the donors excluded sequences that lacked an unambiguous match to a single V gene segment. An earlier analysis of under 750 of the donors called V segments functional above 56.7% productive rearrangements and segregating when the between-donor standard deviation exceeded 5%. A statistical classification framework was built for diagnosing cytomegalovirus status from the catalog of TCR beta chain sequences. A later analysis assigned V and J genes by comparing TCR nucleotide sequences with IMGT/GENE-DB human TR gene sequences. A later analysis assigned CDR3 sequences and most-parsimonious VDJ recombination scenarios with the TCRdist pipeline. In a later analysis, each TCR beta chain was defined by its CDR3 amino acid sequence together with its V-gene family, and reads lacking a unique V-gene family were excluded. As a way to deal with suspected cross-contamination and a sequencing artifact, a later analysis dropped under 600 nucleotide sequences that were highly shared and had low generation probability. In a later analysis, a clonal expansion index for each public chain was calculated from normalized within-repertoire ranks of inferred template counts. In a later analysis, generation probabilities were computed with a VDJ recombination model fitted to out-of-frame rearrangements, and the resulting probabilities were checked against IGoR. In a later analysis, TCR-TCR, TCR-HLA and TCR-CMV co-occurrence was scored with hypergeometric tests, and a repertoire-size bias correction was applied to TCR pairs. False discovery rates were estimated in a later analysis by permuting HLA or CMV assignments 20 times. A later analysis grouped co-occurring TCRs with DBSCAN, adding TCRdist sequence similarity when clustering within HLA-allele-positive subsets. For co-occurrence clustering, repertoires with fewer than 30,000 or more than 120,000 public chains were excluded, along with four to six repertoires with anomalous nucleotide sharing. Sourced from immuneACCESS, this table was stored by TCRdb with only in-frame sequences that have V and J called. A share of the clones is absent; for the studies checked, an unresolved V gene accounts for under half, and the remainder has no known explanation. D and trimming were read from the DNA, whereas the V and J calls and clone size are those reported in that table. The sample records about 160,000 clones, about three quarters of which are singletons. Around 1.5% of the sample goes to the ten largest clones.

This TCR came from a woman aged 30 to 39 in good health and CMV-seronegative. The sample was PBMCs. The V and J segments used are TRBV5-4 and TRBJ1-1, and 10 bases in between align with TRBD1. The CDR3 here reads CASSSRDRGRNTEAFF. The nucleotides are TGTGCCAGCAGCTCCCGGGACAGGGGCCGCAACACTGAAGCTTTCTTT.